Below are 8 T cell receptor beta chains sequenced from a single sample in a study of cytomegalovirus exposure and HLA in healthy donors. TCRdb's copy holds only in-frame clones and misses some; the assay was immunoSEQ multiplex PCR. Found here are about 120,000 clones, approximately 90% of them singletons; the top ten hold about 4%. Sequencing input: PBMCs. These receptors all come from a man between 18 and 35 years old in good health and CMV-seropositive.

A few counts support this clone. The chain has TRBV27 and TRBJ2-2, with D maybe TRBD1 (6 bases). V lost 6 bases and J 6 bases, leaving 11 bases between the germline ends. Germline CDR1 MNHEY, CDR2 SMNVEV (reference sequence). The CDR3 has 13 residues. The CDR3 reads CASSLQGAGELFF. Here the CDR3 DNA reads TGTGCCAGCAGCTTACAGGGCGCCGGGGAGCTGTTTTTT.

This chain links TRBV4-1 with TRBJ2-7, with D maybe TRBD2 (5 bases). CDR1 and CDR2 from the germline V gene are MGHRA and YSYEKL. The ends were cut back, 8 bases at V and 1 base at J, with 12 bases in the middle. This CDR3 has 13 residues. CDR3 loop: CASSAGGSYEQYF. CDR3 DNA: TGCGCCAGCTCCGCAGGAGGATCCTACGAGCAGTACTTC.

The rearrangement joins TRBV4-2 to TRBJ2-2; possibly TRBD1 for D (6 bases). The V gene lost 3 bases and the J gene lost 3 bases, with 11 bases spanning the gap. Germline assignment: CDR1 LGHNA and CDR2 YNFKEQ. The CDR3 totals 15 residues. CDR3 DNA: TGTGCCAGCAGCCAGCCAGGGGCTTACACCGGGGAGCTGTTTTTT. Translated: CASSQPGAYTGELFF.

CDR3 amino acids: CASSINDRTNYGYTF. Here the CDR3 DNA reads TGTGCCAGTAGTATCAACGACAGAACTAACTATGGCTACACCTTC. This chain connects TRBV19 to TRBJ1-2; tentatively, D is TRBD1 (5 bases). CDR1 is LNHDA and CDR2 is SQIVND in the germline V gene (reference sequence). This CDR3 has 15 residues. The V gene lost 3 bases and the J gene lost 0 bases, with 11 bases spanning the gap.

The chain has TRBV4-3 and TRBJ1-2; possibly TRBD1 for D (6 bases). Germline values: CDR1 LGHNA, CDR2 YSLEER. Between the trimmed V and J ends, which lost 2 bases and 6 bases, there was a span of 19 bases. The CDR3 is 16 residues long. The CDR3 protein is CASSQRKGRGGDGYTF. CDR3 nucleotide sequence: TGCGCCAGCAGCCAACGGAAGGGGAGAGGGGGAGATGGCTACACCTTC.

This chain joins TRBV5-1 and TRBJ1-4; unclear D gene. Germline values: CDR1 SGHRS, CDR2 YFSETQ. V was cut by 2 bases and J by 0 bases, with 11 bases left in between. This CDR3 contains 16 residues. In DNA form, the CDR3 reads TGCGCCAGCAGCTTCTCGGGCGGGGCAACTAATGAAAAACTGTTTTTT. It codes for CASSFSGGATNEKLFF.

The chain combines TRBV5-4 with TRBJ1-2, with 7 bases fitting TRBD1. The CDR3 has 15 residues. The trim removed 4 bases at V and 3 bases at J, leaving 9 bases unmatched. Germline V gives CDR1 SGHNT, CDR2 YYREEE (reference sequence). The CDR3: CASSEDRDGYYGYTF. In DNA, the CDR3 is TGTGCCAGCAGCGAAGACAGGGATGGATACTATGGCTACACCTTC.

The gene calls are TRBV15 and TRBJ1-1; 7 bases map to TRBD1. The trim removed 4 bases at V and 4 bases at J, leaving 9 bases unmatched. This CDR3 spans 15 amino acids. Germline-derived CDR1 and CDR2 are LNHNV and YYDKDF (reference sequence). The CDR3 protein is CATSTPTGTVTEAFF. CDR3 nucleotide sequence: TGTGCCACCAGCACACCGACAGGGACGGTCACTGAAGCTTTCTTT. The whole variable domain, remainder taken from reference TRBV15 and TRBJ1-1, is DAMVIQNPRYQVTQFGKPVTLSCSQTLNHNVMYWYQQKSSQAPKLLFHYYDKDFNNEADTPDNFQSRRPNTSFCFLDIRSPGLGDTAMYLCATSTPTGTVTEAFFGQGTRLTVV.